This is a list of T cell receptor beta chains from one sample in a study of blood T cell repertoires in COVID-19. TCRdb keeps only in-frame clones here, not all; method: immunoSEQ multiplex PCR. The data contain 250,000 or so clones, roughly 84% of them singletons. Sequencing used PBMCs or T cells enriched from blood (not recorded which). These receptors originate from a woman aged 45-65 years who had been exposed to COVID-19. Both conserved end residues are part of each CDR3. Fields, in order: clone size, V gene, J gene, D gene, CDR3 protein, CDR3 DNA. A D gene is named only where the DNA matches it firmly. The size field is filled for only some rows; it gives once, few, many or a size class.

.	TRBV30	TRBJ1-3	.	CAWSTLGRTNSGNTIYF	TGTGCCTGGAGTACGCTGGGCCGGACAAACTCTGGAAACACCATATATTTT
.	TRBV3-1/TRBV3-2	TRBJ1-6	TRBD1	CASSQGAGGRSPLHF	TGTGCCAGCAGCCAAGGAGCAGGGGGCAGGTCACCCCTCCACTTT
.	TRBV9	TRBJ2-5	.	CASSVGSGDFQETQYF	TGTGCCAGCAGCGTAGGTTCGGGGGACTTCCAAGAGACCCAGTACTTC
.	TRBV4-3	TRBJ1-2	.	CASSQGGAANYGYTF	TGCGCCAGCAGCCAAGGTGGGGCGGCTAACTATGGCTACACCTTC
.	TRBV10-3	TRBJ2-2	TRBD1	CASGQGGYTGELFF	TGTGCCTCGGGACAGGGGGGTTACACCGGGGAGCTGTTTTTT
.	TRBV9	TRBJ1-2	TRBD1	CASTRTGWANYGYTF	TGTGCCAGCACTCGGACAGGATGGGCTAACTATGGCTACACCTTC
once	TRBV19	TRBJ2-5	.	CASSFRGETQYF	TGTGCCAGTAGTTTCCGGGGAGAGACCCAGTACTTC
.	TRBV30	TRBJ2-1	TRBD1	CAWSDLGQGANEQFF	TGTGCCTGGAGTGACCTGGGACAGGGTGCGAATGAGCAGTTCTTC
.	TRBV28	TRBJ1-5	TRBD1	CASSKGGGGLGSNQPQHF	TGTGCCAGCAGTAAGGGTGGAGGGGGCTTGGGGAGCAATCAGCCCCAGCATTTT
.	TRBV19	TRBJ1-3	.	CASSRGISGNTIYF	TGTGCCAGTAGTAGAGGGATCTCTGGAAACACCATATATTTT
.	TRBV12-3/TRBV12-4	TRBJ1-1	.	CASSLTRGTEAFF	TGTGCCAGCAGTCTTACCCGGGGGACTGAAGCTTTCTTT
.	TRBV27	TRBJ1-5	TRBD1	CASRIQGAGPHASSNQPQHF	TGTGCCAGCAGGATACAGGGGGCAGGTCCCCACGCGAGCTCCAATCAGCCCCAGCATTTT
.	TRBV18	TRBJ2-6	.	CASSPSQASSGANVLTF	TGTGCCAGCTCACCTTCGCAGGCGAGCTCTGGGGCCAACGTCCTGACTTTC
.	TRBV5-8	TRBJ1-1	TRBD1	CASRLSGGRTEAFF	TGTGCCAGCAGACTCTCAGGGGGGAGGACTGAAGCTTTCTTT
.	TRBV21-1	TRBJ1-1	.	CASSKGSPLGQGAKKGSRTEAFF	TGTGCCAGCAGCAAAGGATCCCCCCTGGGCCAGGGGGCAAAGAAAGGGAGTCGCACTGAAGCTTTCTTT
.	TRBV6-5	TRBJ2-7	.	CASSEFYEQYF	TGTGCCAGCTCGGAGTTCTACGAGCAGTACTTC
.	TRBV6-2/TRBV6-3	TRBJ1-2	.	CASSTSRTAVYGYTF	TGTGCCAGCAGTACAAGTAGGACAGCCGTCTATGGCTACACCTTC
once	TRBV2	TRBJ2-3	.	CASVRDLSTDTQYF	TGTGCCAGCGTCCGGGACTTGTCCACAGATACGCAGTATTTT
.	TRBV5-1	TRBJ2-5	.	CASSLGDTQETQYF	TGCGCCAGCAGCCTCGGGGACACCCAAGAGACCCAGTACTTC
few	TRBV5-6	TRBJ1-1	.	CASSLTDLNTEAFF	TGTGCCAGCAGCCTGACTGACCTGAACACTGAAGCTTTCTTT
.	TRBV11-2	TRBJ2-1	.	CASSLREQFF	TGTGCCAGCAGCTTGCGTGAGCAGTTCTTC
.	TRBV6-5	TRBJ1-3	TRBD1	CASTHRQGPGNTIYF	TGTGCCAGCACTCACAGACAGGGACCTGGAAACACCATATATTTT
.	TRBV19	TRBJ1-6	TRBD1	CASQGGGTGKTYNSPLHF	TGTGCCTCTCAGGGCGGCGGGACAGGGAAAACCTATAATTCACCCCTCCACTTT
.	TRBV6-1	TRBJ1-5	TRBD1	CASSATRQGLRNQPQHF	TGTGCCAGCAGTGCCACCCGACAGGGACTGCGCAATCAGCCCCAGCATTTT
few	TRBV7-2	TRBJ2-5	.	CASSLFTGIQETQYF	TGTGCCAGCAGCTTATTCACAGGAATACAAGAGACCCAGTACTTC
.	TRBV25-1	TRBJ1-2	TRBD1	CASRGTGVGGYTF	TGTGCCAGCAGGGGCACAGGGGTGGGTGGCTACACCTTC
.	TRBV5-1	TRBJ2-7	.	CASSLTGAYEQYF	TGCGCCAGCAGCTTAACGGGGGCCTACGAGCAGTACTTC
.	TRBV2	TRBJ2-7	TRBD1	CASRGQGTYEQYF	TGTGCCAGCCGGGGACAGGGAACCTACGAGCAGTACTTC
.	TRBV7-2	TRBJ1-1	.	CASSPGAYGPAFF	TGTGCCAGCAGCCCCGGTGCGTACGGTCCAGCTTTCTTT
.	TRBV5-1	TRBJ1-2	.	CASSLEGRGGGYTF	TGCGCCAGCAGCTTGGAGGGCAGGGGTGGCGGCTACACCTTC
.	TRBV4-3	TRBJ2-2	TRBD1	CASSLELQGANTGELFF	TGCGCCAGCAGCCTAGAATTACAGGGGGCGAACACCGGGGAGCTGTTTTTT
.	TRBV11-2	TRBJ2-7	.	CASSSNSYEQYF	TGTGCCAGCAGCTCAAACTCCTACGAGCAGTACTTC
.	TRBV12-3/TRBV12-4	TRBJ1-1	.	CASSSDTLREAFF	TGTGCCAGCAGTTCCGACACCCTCCGTGAAGCTTTCTTT
.	TRBV5-1	TRBJ1-1	.	CASSPSEGRNTEAFF	TGCGCCAGCAGCCCAAGTGAGGGAAGAAACACTGAAGCTTTCTTT
.	TRBV6-5	TRBJ2-1	.	CASSYSTGFYNEQFF	TGTGCCAGCAGTTACTCGACAGGTTTTTACAATGAGCAGTTCTTC
.	TRBV28	TRBJ1-2	.	CASSTGSGYGYTF	TGTGCCAGCAGTACAGGGAGCGGCTATGGCTACACCTTC
.	TRBV2	TRBJ1-5	TRBD1	CASSGAGQGNQPQHF	TGTGCCAGCAGTGGGGCGGGACAGGGTAATCAGCCCCAGCATTTT
once	TRBV7-9	TRBJ1-1	.	CASSFGGPNLRAFF	TGTGCCAGCAGCTTCGGAGGGCCGAACCTGCGGGCTTTCTTT
.	TRBV9	TRBJ1-2	.	CASSVAGGDYGYTF	TGTGCCAGCAGCGTAGCGGGGGGGGACTATGGCTACACCTTC
.	TRBV19	TRBJ2-5	TRBD1	CASSRTGGIRETQYF	TGTGCCAGTAGTAGGACAGGGGGCATCAGAGAGACCCAGTACTTC
.	TRBV18	TRBJ1-2	.	CASSPLETANYGYTF	TGTGCCAGCTCACCCCTAGAGACTGCTAACTATGGCTACACCTTC
.	TRBV2	TRBJ2-5	TRBD1	CASTPGQGGETQYF	TGTGCCAGCACCCCGGGACAGGGTGGAGAGACCCAGTACTTC